These 2 T cell receptor beta chains were all obtained from the same sample, sequenced in a study of shared clonotypes between healthy human individuals. Data came from immunoSEQ multiplex PCR; TCRdb stores just in-frame clones and leaves some out. The table includes 2.5 million or so clones, approximately 90% detected once. The sequenced sample consisted of naive CD4+ T cells sorted from blood. Subset noted: CD45RA+ positively selected. All receptors derive from a man younger than 35 in good health.

As to this clone: This CDR3 is also generated by other DNA sequences in the sample. This chain uses TRBV7-2 with TRBJ1-1; D is unresolved. Germline V CDR1 and CDR2: SGHTA, FQGNSA. The CDR3 extends over 13 amino acids. V lost 5 bases, J lost 0 bases, and 7 bases lay in between. The CDR3 is CASSPRVNTEAFF. DNA of the CDR3: TGTGCCAGCAGCCCTCGGGTGAACACTGAAGCTTTCTTT.

The gene calls are TRBV4-2 and TRBJ2-2; 15 nucleotides match TRBD2. Trimming took 6 bases from V and 5 from J; bases not matched to a gene: 4. CDR1 is LGHNA and CDR2 is YNFKEQ in the germline V gene. This CDR3 has 16 residues. Written as DNA, the CDR3 is TGTGCCAGCAGACTTGGGACTAGCGGGGGGACCGGGGAGCTGTTTTTT. It yields the protein CASRLGTSGGTGELFF.